This T cell receptor (beta chain) originates from a study of molecular identifiers for immune sequencing clone quantification. The ends lost 6 bases at V and 12 bases at J; junction bases unmatched: 22. Germline-derived CDR1 and CDR2 are MNHEY and SMNVEV (reference sequence). The CDR3 length is 16 residues. Naive CD8 T cells, phenotype CD8+CD4-CCR7+CD45RA+, were sorted. This clonotype was detected many times. Its antigen is currently unknown. Overall study results and limits: Clones with over 20 RNA copies captured over 97% of effector molecules but under 1% of naive ones.

TCRdb recomputed calls from the PCR reads with MiXCR, one row per CDR3 protein. Of some 650,000 distinct CDR3 sequences listed, around 20% were seen once; the top ten hold roughly 0.83%. The V gene is TRBV27, the J gene TRBJ2-7, with 8 nucleotides matching TRBD2. Sequencing used naive CD8+ T cells from blood, with Jurkat cell RNA spiked in. Indicated subset: FACS-sorted CD8+CD4-CCR7+CD45RA+ naive T cells. The sequence came from a human donor in good health. Some libraries in this study had Jurkat cell RNA spiked in. This CDR3 is CASSPVGVAGISVWYF. The CDR3 bases are TGTGCCAGCAGCCCTGTCGGGGTAGCGGGGATCAGCGTTTGGTACTTC.